The 19 T cell receptor beta chains in this list originate from one sample, sequenced in a study of Ad26.COV2.S vaccination and SARS-CoV-2 variants. Here immunoSEQ multiplex PCR was the method, and the copy in TCRdb shows in-frame clones only, minus some. The table records 380,000 or so clones, roughly 90% of them present only once. Treatment here: roughly 19 received Ad26.COV2.S at low or high dose, single or two shots; roughly five received placebo; per-sample allocation not given. Day 63 following the first vaccine or placebo injection was when the samples were taken. The material was peripheral blood, obtained in a trial of Ad26.COV2.S vaccine versus placebo. These receptors originate from a person aged 18-60 years who received the Ad26.COV2.S COVID-19 vaccine or a placebo.

Ten or more counts support this clone. The V call is TRBV7-9, the J call TRBJ1-5; tentatively, D is TRBD1 (6 bases). The CDR3 runs to 15 residues. Per the germline V gene, CDR1 is SEHNR and CDR2 is FQNEAQ (reference sequence). Trimming cost V 8 bases and J 2 bases, with 16 bases left between them. This chain's CDR3 is CASVSGGAGNQPQHF. The CDR3, as DNA: TGTGCCAGCGTTTCGGGGGGCGCTGGCAATCAGCCCCAGCATTTT. The complete variable domain, with remaining parts taken from reference TRBV7-9 and TRBJ1-5, reads DTGVSQNPRHKITKRGQNVTFRCDPISEHNRLYWYRQTLGQGPEFLTYFQNEAQLEKSRLLSDRFSAERPKGSFSTLEIQRTEQGDSAMYLCASVSGGAGNQPQHFGDGTRLSIL.

Only a few counts were recorded for this clone. The V call is TRBV7-9, the J call TRBJ1-2; D remains ambiguous. The V end lost 4 bases, the J end lost 3 bases, and 6 bases lay between the germline ends. Germline V gene sequence: CDR1 SEHNR, CDR2 FQNEAQ (reference sequence). This CDR3 contains 12 residues. The CDR3 sequence is CASSSSDYGYTF. DNA for the CDR3: TGTGCCAGCAGCTCCTCGGACTATGGCTACACCTTC. The whole variable domain, filled in from reference TRBV7-9 and TRBJ1-2, reads DTGVSQNPRHKITKRGQNVTFRCDPISEHNRLYWYRQTLGQGPEFLTYFQNEAQLEKSRLLSDRFSAERPKGSFSTLEIQRTEQGDSAMYLCASSSSDYGYTFGSGTRLTVV.

The chain couples TRBV19 to TRBJ1-6; D unclear. Germline loops: CDR1 LNHDA, CDR2 SQIVND (reference sequence). The CDR3 length is 15 residues. V was trimmed by 2 bases and J by 7 bases, leaving 12 bases between them. The CDR3 here is CASSILTDNNSPLHF. CDR3 DNA sequence: TGTGCCAGTAGTATATTGACCGATAACAATTCACCCCTCCACTTT. Variable domain in full (rest from reference TRBV19 and TRBJ1-6): DGGITQSPKYLFRKEGQNVTLSCEQNLNHDAMYWYRQDPGQGLRLIYYSQIVNDFQKGDIAEGYSVSREKKESFPLTVTSAQKNPTAFYLCASSILTDNNSPLHFGNGTRLTVT.

The rearrangement links TRBV7-9 to TRBJ1-4; 7 bases map to TRBD1. Germline V CDR1 and CDR2: SEHNR, FQNEAQ (reference sequence). Unmatched junction bases numbered 8, after V lost 5 bases and J lost 8 bases. The CDR3 has 14 amino acids. The CDR3 nucleotides read TGTGCCAGCAGCAAACAGGGAGGGGGCGAAAAACTGTTTTTT. Protein product: CASSKQGGGEKLFF.

This chain connects TRBV27 to TRBJ2-7, with a possible D match to TRBD2 (5 bases). The CDR3 is 12 amino acids. V was clipped by 8 bases and J by 4 bases, with 12 bases between them. Looked up from germline, CDR1 is MNHEY and CDR2 is SMNVEV (reference sequence). CDR3 residues: CASGEFDYEQYF. CDR3 coding DNA: TGTGCCAGCGGGGAGTTCGATTACGAGCAGTACTTC.

This chain connects TRBV5-1 to TRBJ2-7, with D tentatively TRBD1 (6 bases). The CDR3 consists of 14 residues. V lost 3 bases to trimming and J lost 2 bases, with 12 bases between them. CDR1 and CDR2 from the germline V gene are SGHRS and YFSETQ. In DNA, the CDR3 is TGCGCCAGCAGCTCCCGGGACACTGCCTACGAGCAGTACTTC. Its translation is CASSSRDTAYEQYF. Complete variable domain (other parts from reference TRBV5-1 and TRBJ2-7): KAGVTQTPRYLIKTRGQQVTLSCSPISGHRSVSWYQQTPGQGLQFLFEYFSETQRNKGNFPGRFSGRQFSNSRSEMNVSTLELGDSALYLCASSSRDTAYEQYFGPGTRLTVT.

This chain joins TRBV11-2 and TRBJ1-2, with TRBD1 matching 7 bases. CDR3 size: 14 residues. The V gene's germline CDR1 is SGHAT and CDR2 FQNNGV. With 5 bases clipped from V and 5 bases from J, the junction kept 8 bases outside the gene matches. CDR3 in amino acids: CASSIPDREYGYTF. The CDR3 DNA reads TGTGCCAGCAGCATTCCCGACAGGGAGTATGGCTACACCTTC.

This chain's CDR3 is CASSLAVNEQFF. The CDR3 DNA reads TGTGCCAGCAGCTTAGCAGTCAATGAGCAGTTCTTC. The J gene is TRBJ2-1, the V gene TRBV7-9; D is unresolved. From germline, CDR1 is SEHNR and CDR2 FQNEAQ (reference sequence). Deletions cut 0 bases from V and 6 bases from J, with 3 bases between. The CDR3 length is 12 residues.

V usage is TRBV7-9 and J usage is TRBJ2-7; 7 bases line up with TRBD2. V was pared by 1 base and J by 4 bases, with 4 bases of the junction left unmatched. The CDR3 runs 14 residues. Germline loops: CDR1 SEHNR, CDR2 FQNEAQ (reference sequence). CDR3 protein: CASSLEFSGYEQYF. The CDR3 region has the DNA TGTGCCAGCAGCTTAGAGTTTAGCGGGTACGAGCAGTACTTC.

The gene calls are TRBV7-9 and TRBJ2-7; 7 bases are a match to TRBD1. CDR3 size: 16 residues. The J segment lost 1 base and the V segment lost 5 bases, leaving 11 bases of the junction unmatched. Per the germline V gene, CDR1 is SEHNR and CDR2 is FQNEAQ (reference sequence). This CDR3 is CASSQDRFRPSYEQYF. The CDR3, as DNA: TGTGCCAGCAGCCAGGACAGGTTCCGTCCATCCTACGAGCAGTACTTC.

The chain employs TRBV7-3 and TRBJ1-4; tentative D call: TRBD1 (6 bases). Germline V gene data show CDR1 as SGHTA and CDR2 as FQGTGA. Between the trimmed V and J ends, which lost 5 bases and 8 bases, there was a span of 21 bases. The CDR3 runs 16 residues. DNA for the CDR3: TGTGCCAGCAGCCCTGGGGGGCGGGGGCATCAAGAAAAACTGTTTTTT. Amino acid sequence: CASSPGGRGHQEKLFF.

This sequence joins TRBV11-2 and TRBJ2-5; D is ambiguous. The CDR3 loop spans 13 amino acids. Germline lookup yields CDR1 SGHAT and CDR2 FQNNGV. With 1 base removed from V and 7 bases from J, the gap between germline ends came to 10 bases. CDR3: CASSLARTGTQYF. The CDR3 nucleotides are TGTGCCAGCAGCTTAGCCCGTACGGGGACCCAGTACTTC.

The V gene is TRBV7-9, the J gene TRBJ1-6, with 7 positions matching TRBD1. In germline, CDR1 is SEHNR, CDR2 FQNEAQ (reference sequence). The CDR3 spans 16 residues. The V gene end was trimmed by 5 bases and the J gene end by 5 bases; junction bases not matched to a gene: 9. The CDR3 DNA follows: TGTGCCAGCAGCCTCGACAGGGCGAAAAATAATTCACCCCTCCACTTT. Encoded protein: CASSLDRAKNNSPLHF.

In its sample, this clone was seen once. CDR3 in amino acids: CSVEVGDTDTQYF. The CDR3 DNA is TGCAGCGTTGAAGTAGGGGACACAGATACGCAGTATTTT. The chain recombines TRBV29-1 with TRBJ2-3; D is possibly TRBD1 (5 bases). Germline values: CDR1 SQVTM, CDR2 ANQGSEA. V dropped 1 base and J dropped 2 bases, with 7 bases sitting between them. CDR3 length equals 13 residues.

This clone was seen only a few times. CDR3 DNA: TGTGCCAGCAGCTCCGACCCAGCCTGGAACACTGAAGCTTTCTTT. Translation: CASSSDPAWNTEAFF. The rearrangement uses TRBV7-8 and TRBJ1-1; D not certain. V dropped 4 bases and J dropped 1 base, with 13 bases sitting between them. CDR1 and CDR2 from the germline V gene are SGHVS and FQNEAQ. The CDR3 has 15 residues.

This rearrangement joins TRBV3-1 (or the pseudogene TRBV3-2) to TRBJ1-4; TRBD1 might be the D (5 bases). The CDR3 length is 15 residues. The V end lost 1 base, the J end lost 8 bases, and 14 bases lay between the germline ends. The germline V gene encodes CDR1 LGHDT and CDR2 YNNKEL (reference sequence). CDR3 sequence reads: CASSQAGIGGEKLFF. CDR3 coding DNA: TGTGCCAGCAGCCAAGCAGGGATCGGGGGGGAAAAACTGTTTTTT.

The chain combines TRBV4-3 with TRBJ2-3, with D hard to call. The CDR3 has 15 residues. The ends were cut back, 4 bases at V and 2 bases at J, with 13 bases in the middle. Germline CDR1 reads LGHNA; CDR2 reads YSLEER. The CDR3 protein is CASSPDVDPTDTQYF. The CDR3 bases are TGCGCCAGCAGCCCAGACGTAGACCCCACAGATACGCAGTATTTT.

The chain combines TRBV7-9 with TRBJ2-2; D uncertain. CDR3 size: 14 residues. V shed 0 bases and J shed 5 bases, with 7 bases lying between them. Germline V gene data show CDR1 as SEHNR and CDR2 as FQNEAQ (reference sequence). The CDR3 reads CASSLALGTGELFF. Written as DNA, the CDR3 is TGTGCCAGCAGCTTAGCGCTCGGAACCGGGGAGCTGTTTTTT.

This sequence joins TRBV19 and TRBJ1-5; D is undetermined. V lost 3 bases, J lost 1 base, and 10 bases lay in between. The CDR3 spans 15 residues. CDR1 is LNHDA, CDR2 SQIVND, per germline (reference sequence). The CDR3 nucleotides read TGTGCCAGTAGTATTGGGGTTGGGAGCAATCAGCCCCAGCATTTT. Amino acids: CASSIGVGSNQPQHF.